This TCR beta chain was profiled in a study of cytomegalovirus exposure and HLA in healthy donors. PCR involved 60 Vbeta and 13 Jbeta primers. Here immunoSEQ multiplex PCR was the method, and the copy in TCRdb shows in-frame clones only, minus some. The table for this sample gives 100,000 to 150,000 clones. The CDR3 is 15 amino acids. V lost 4 bases and J lost 0, with 11 bases in between. Looked up from germline, CDR1 is SGHKS and CDR2 is YYEKEE (reference sequence). The V call is TRBV5-5, the J call TRBJ2-1, with D uncertain. Sequencing used PBMCs. The TCR comes from a woman aged 40 to 49 in good health and CMV-seronegative. The CDR3 sequence: CASSPTGISYNEQFF. In nucleotides, the CDR3 is TGTGCCAGCAGCCCCACTGGTATCTCCTACAATGAGCAGTTCTTC. Looking up the rest from reference TRBV5-5 and TRBJ2-1 gives the full variable domain: DAGVTQSPTHLIKTRGQQVTLRCSPISGHKSVSWYQQVLGQGPQFIFQYYEKEERGRGNFPDRFSARQFPNYSSELNVNALLLGDSALYLCASSPTGISYNEQFFGPGTRLTVL.